The rows below give T cell receptor beta chains drawn from one sample of a study of blood T cell repertoires in COVID-19. Assay: immunoSEQ multiplex PCR; the TCRdb copy retains only in-frame clones and omits some. The data show fewer than 80,000 clones, roughly 89% seen once. Sequencing input: peripheral blood. The receptors here all came from a human donor in a cohort sampled during active COVID-19. The CDR3 runs from the conserved cysteine through the conserved F or W. The D gene is left open where the match is weak. Size is omitted from some rows. Given values are once, few, many or a class for expanded clones.

d_gene	v_gene	j_gene	abundance	CDR3nt	CDR3aa
-	TRBV6-6	TRBJ2-3	-	TGTGCCAGCAGACAATTTGCCGGAGACACAGATACGCAGTATTTT	CASRQFAGDTDTQYF
-	TRBV6-5	TRBJ2-5	-	TGTGCCAGCAGTTACCCCGGCCTAGGGACCCAGTACTTC	CASSYPGLGTQYF
-	TRBV4-3	TRBJ1-6	once	TGCGCCAGCAGCCAAGGGCGGCTTAATTCACCCCTCCACTTT	CASSQGRLNSPLHF
-	TRBV27	TRBJ1-1	-	TGTGCCAGCAGTTTGAAACAGGGAAACACTGAAGCTTTCTTT	CASSLKQGNTEAFF
-	TRBV7-9	TRBJ1-6	-	TGTGCCAGCAGCCTTGATTCACCCCTCCACTTT	CASSLDSPLHF
-	TRBV3-1/TRBV3-2	TRBJ2-3	once	TGTGCCAGCAGCCCCACCCGAGGGGGACAACGCACAGATACGCAGTATTTT	CASSPTRGGQRTDTQYF
TRBD1	TRBV6-6	TRBJ1-6	-	TGTGCCAGCAGTTATGAGGCCGCAGGGGGGCATTCACCCCTCCACTTT	CASSYEAAGGHSPLHF
TRBD2	TRBV28	TRBJ2-1	-	TGTGCCAGCATATCTCGGGGGGGTCCTGGCTCCTACAATGAGCAGTTCTTC	CASISRGGPGSYNEQFF
-	TRBV11-2	TRBJ1-1	-	TGTGCCAGCAGCTTACAACAGGGAAACACTGAAGCTTTCTTT	CASSLQQGNTEAFF
-	TRBV5-6	TRBJ1-1	-	TGTGCCAGCAGCTTAAACTTGAACACTGAAGCTTTCTTT	CASSLNLNTEAFF
TRBD2	TRBV9	TRBJ2-5	once	TGTGCCAGCAGCGTTAGCGGGGGCCAAGAGACCCAGTACTTC	CASSVSGGQETQYF
TRBD2	TRBV4-3	TRBJ2-1	-	TGCGCCAGCAGCCAAGATACTAGCGGGAGGGCCGGTTCCTACAATGAGCAGTTCTTC	CASSQDTSGRAGSYNEQFF
TRBD1	TRBV3-1/TRBV3-2	TRBJ1-3	-	TGTGCCAGCAGCCGACCGACAGGGGGAAACACCATATATTTT	CASSRPTGGNTIYF
-	TRBV18	TRBJ1-4	-	TGTGCCAGCTCACCTCCGTCAACTAATGAAAAACTGTTTTTT	CASSPPSTNEKLFF
-	TRBV3-1/TRBV3-2	TRBJ1-6	-	TGTGCCAGCACCCCACAGGGCTATAATTCACCCCTCCACTTT	CASTPQGYNSPLHF
TRBD2	TRBV5-4	TRBJ2-7	-	TGTGCCAGCAGCACGGGAGGTGACTCCTACGAGCAGTACTTC	CASSTGGDSYEQYF